Included here is one TCR beta chain sequence, with context. By how much of the sample it makes up, this clonotype is medium-sized (0.01 to 0.1%). Its antigen is still unknown. No quality values exist for individual bases; no much larger clone is one base distant. Interpreted using the paper, the time point label stands for: sample taken at primary tumor resection. The donors were fewer than 90 patients from the lung TRACERx cohort who had early-stage, untreated non-small cell lung cancer. Whole RNA extracted from tumor and nontumor lung tissue, or from cryopreserved PBMC samples, was used for TCR sequencing without cell sorting. Patients were selected for TCR sequencing only if sufficient RNA was available from at least two tumor regions. Before being selected, tumor and adjacent nontumor lung specimens were reviewed by a lung pathologist. The sample belongs to a study of spatial heterogeneity in lung cancer (dated by TCRdb to the late 2010s). Background on the whole study: Beta-chain transcripts were consistently detected in greater numbers than alpha-chain transcripts, which likely reflected higher beta-chain transcript abundance. In the raw uncorrected reads, each unique combination of TCR and UMI appeared more than ten times on average. In tumor regions, TCR transcript counts showed a strong correlation with a T cell transcriptional module score derived from matched bulk RNA-seq. Nonsynonymous mutation counts, determined by whole-exome sequencing of tumor tissue, were related to features of the TCR repertoire. At surgery, about 210 tumor regions, 61 to 65 matched nontumor lung samples and 56 PBMC samples were TCR-sequenced for both alpha and beta chains. In non-small cell lung cancer, the study made a quantitative comparison of TCR alpha and beta repertoires among multiple tumor regions, matched nontumor lung and blood.

The library was prepared using 5' RACE. This sample was sequenced with a NextSeq 500. In the TCR library protocol, a unique molecular identifier was attached to each TCR cDNA molecule so that PCR and sequencing errors could be corrected. The authors' pipeline ran thus. TCR identification, UMI-based error correction and CDR3 extraction were performed with Decombinator tools. TCRs above a frequency of 2 per 1,000, corresponding to the top 1% of the tumor frequency distribution, were defined as expanded. Expanded tumor TCRs were classed as regional if statistically deemed absent (corrected P<0.05) from at least one tumor region, otherwise ubiquitous. Each repertoire was subsampled 100 times to 5,000 TCRs, after which Renyi diversity was computed with the R vegan package. To build CDR3 similarity networks, amino acid triplet string-kernel similarity was used, and CDR3s were connected when their pairwise similarity was above 0.82. The public reads were reprocessed in TCRdb via fastp at Q25 and MiXCR, keeping in-frame beta chains. Merged by CDR3 protein, the rows form single entries marked with the most common genes and DNA. Here the V and J calls rest on TCRdb's processing, not on the authors' analysis. Here the sample has 8,000 to 10,000 distinct CDR3 sequences; around 8.7% occur a single time. 13% of the sample is in the top ten clones.

Summary of the overall study and its limitations: A correlation was observed between the number of expanded intratumoral alpha and beta TCRs and the tumor nonsynonymous mutation count. Estimated TCR-seq coverage of tumor T cells was only 5.5% to 7% for alpha chains and about 12% for beta chains. Confirming at a functional level the hypothesis that regional TCRs recognize regional mutations was considered to require additional single-cell paired TCR alpha and beta sequencing. The count of ubiquitous expanded TCRs correlated with the count of ubiquitous nonsynonymous mutations, and the count of regional expanded TCRs correlated with the count of regional nonsynonymous mutations.

Based on the germline V gene, the CDR1 and CDR2 sequences are MGHRA and YSYEKL. The CDR3 holds 15 amino acids from the cysteine to the phenylalanine. The sequence is cut down to CDR3 DNA, 45 bases in frame from base 1. V gives up 1 base and J gives up 0 bases, and the segment between their germline ends measures 8 bases. This receptor was identified in a female donor with early-stage non-small cell lung cancer. In this chain, TRBV4-1 is recombined with TRBJ2-3; the D gene cannot be resolved reliably. The specimen was lung tumor tissue, collected at surgery. The DNA reads as follows: TGCGCCAGCAGCCAAGTCGGTCAGAGCACAGATACGCAGTATTTT. Its product reads: CASSQVGQSTDTQYF.